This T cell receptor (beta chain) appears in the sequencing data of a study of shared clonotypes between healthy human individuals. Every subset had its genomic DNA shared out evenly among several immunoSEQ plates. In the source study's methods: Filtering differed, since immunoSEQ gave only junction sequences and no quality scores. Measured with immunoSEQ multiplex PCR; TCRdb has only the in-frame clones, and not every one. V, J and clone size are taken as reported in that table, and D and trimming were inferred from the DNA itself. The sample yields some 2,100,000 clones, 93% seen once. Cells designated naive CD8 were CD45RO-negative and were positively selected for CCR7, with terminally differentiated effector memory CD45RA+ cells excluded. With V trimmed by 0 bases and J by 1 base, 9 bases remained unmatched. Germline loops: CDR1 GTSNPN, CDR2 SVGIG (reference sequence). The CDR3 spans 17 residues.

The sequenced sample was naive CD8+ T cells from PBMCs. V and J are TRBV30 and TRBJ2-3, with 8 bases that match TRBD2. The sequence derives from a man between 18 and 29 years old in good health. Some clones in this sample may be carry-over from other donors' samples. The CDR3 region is CAWSVTGGRYGTDTQYF. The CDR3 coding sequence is TGTGCCTGGAGTGTAACGGGCGGGAGGTACGGCACAGATACGCAGTATTTT. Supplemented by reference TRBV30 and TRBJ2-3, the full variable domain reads SQTIHQWPATLVQPVGSPLSLECTVEGTSNPNLYWYRQAAGRGLQLLFYSVGIGQISSEVPQNLSASRPQDRQFILSSKKLLLSDSGFYLCAWSVTGGRYGTDTQYFGPGTRLTVL.